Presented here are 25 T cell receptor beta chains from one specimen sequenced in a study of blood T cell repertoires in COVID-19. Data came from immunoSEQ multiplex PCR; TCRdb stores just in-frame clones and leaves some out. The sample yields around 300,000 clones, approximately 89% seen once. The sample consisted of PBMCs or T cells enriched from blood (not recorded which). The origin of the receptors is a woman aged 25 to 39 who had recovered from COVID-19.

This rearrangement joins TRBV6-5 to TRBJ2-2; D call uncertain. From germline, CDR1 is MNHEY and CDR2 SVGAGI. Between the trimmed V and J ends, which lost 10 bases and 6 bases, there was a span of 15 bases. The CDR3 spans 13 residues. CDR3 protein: CATRQLVAGELFF. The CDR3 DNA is TGTGCCACGAGGCAGTTAGTTGCCGGGGAGCTGTTTTTT.

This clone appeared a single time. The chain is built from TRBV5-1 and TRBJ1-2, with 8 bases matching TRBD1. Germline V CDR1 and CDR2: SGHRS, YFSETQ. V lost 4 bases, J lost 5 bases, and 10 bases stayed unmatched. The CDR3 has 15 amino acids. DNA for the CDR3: TGCGCCAGCAGCGCAGACAGGGGTAGAAGATATGGCTACACCTTC. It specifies CASSADRGRRYGYTF.

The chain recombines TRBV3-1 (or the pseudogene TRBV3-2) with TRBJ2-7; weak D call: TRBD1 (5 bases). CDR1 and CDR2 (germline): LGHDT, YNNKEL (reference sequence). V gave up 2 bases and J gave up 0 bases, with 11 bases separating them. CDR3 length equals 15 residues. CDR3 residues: CASSQSQDSSYEQYF. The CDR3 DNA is TGTGCCAGCAGCCAATCTCAAGACAGCTCCTACGAGCAGTACTTC.

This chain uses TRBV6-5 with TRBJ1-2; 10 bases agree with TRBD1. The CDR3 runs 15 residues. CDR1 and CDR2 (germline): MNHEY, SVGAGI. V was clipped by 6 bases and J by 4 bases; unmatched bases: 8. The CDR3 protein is CASSRRGQGTYGYTF. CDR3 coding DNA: TGTGCCAGCAGCCGCCGGGGACAGGGGACCTATGGCTACACCTTC.

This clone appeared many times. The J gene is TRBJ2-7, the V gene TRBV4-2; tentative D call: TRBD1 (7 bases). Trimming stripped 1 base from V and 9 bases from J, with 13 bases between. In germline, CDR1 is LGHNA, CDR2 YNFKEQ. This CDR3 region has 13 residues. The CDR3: CASSQGGTDAQYF. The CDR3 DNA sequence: TGTGCCAGCAGCCAAGGCGGGACAGATGCGCAGTACTTC.

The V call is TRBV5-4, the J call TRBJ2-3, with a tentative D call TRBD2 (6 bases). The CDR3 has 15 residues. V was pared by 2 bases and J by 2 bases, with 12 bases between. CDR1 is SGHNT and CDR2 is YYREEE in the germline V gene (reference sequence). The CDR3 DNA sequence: TGTGCCAGCAGCTTCAGACGGGGGACCACAGATACGCAGTATTTT. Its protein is CASSFRRGTTDTQYF.

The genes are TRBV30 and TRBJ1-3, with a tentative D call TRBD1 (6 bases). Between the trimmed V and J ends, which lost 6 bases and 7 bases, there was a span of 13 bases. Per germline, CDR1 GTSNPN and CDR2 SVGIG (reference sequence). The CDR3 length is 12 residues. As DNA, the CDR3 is TGTGCCTGCCAAAGCAGGGGTAACACCATATATTTT. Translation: CACQSRGNTIYF.

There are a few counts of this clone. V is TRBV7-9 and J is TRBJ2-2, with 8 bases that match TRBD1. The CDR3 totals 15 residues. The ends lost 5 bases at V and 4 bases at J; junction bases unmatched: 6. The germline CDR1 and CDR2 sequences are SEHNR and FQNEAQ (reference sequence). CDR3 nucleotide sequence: TGTGCCAGCAGCCGACGGACAGGGTCCACCGGGGAGCTGTTTTTT. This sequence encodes CASSRRTGSTGELFF.

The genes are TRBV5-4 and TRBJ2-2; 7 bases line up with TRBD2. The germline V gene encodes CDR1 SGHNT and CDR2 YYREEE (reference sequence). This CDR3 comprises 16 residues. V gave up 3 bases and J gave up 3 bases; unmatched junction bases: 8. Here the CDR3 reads CASSYGGRGDTGELFF. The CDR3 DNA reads TGTGCCAGCAGCTACGGCGGACGGGGGGACACCGGGGAGCTGTTTTTT. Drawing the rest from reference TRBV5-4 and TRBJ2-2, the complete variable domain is ETGVTQSPTHLIKTRGQQVTLRCSSQSGHNTVSWYQQALGQGPQFIFQYYREEENGRGNFPPRFSGLQFPNYSSELNVNALELDDSALYLCASSYGGRGDTGELFFGEGSRLTVL.

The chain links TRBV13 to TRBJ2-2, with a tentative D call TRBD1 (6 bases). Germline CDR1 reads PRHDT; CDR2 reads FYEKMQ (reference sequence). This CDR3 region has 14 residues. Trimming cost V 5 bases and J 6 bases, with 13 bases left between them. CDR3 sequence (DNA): TGTGCCAGCAGCCCCGGGACAACACCCGGGGAGCTGTTTTTT. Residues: CASSPGTTPGELFF.

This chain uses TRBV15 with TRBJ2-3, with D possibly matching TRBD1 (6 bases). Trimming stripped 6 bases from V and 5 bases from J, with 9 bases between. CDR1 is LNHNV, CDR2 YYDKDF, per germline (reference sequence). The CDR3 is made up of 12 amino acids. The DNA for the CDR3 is TGTGCCACCAGTTCACAGGGAGATACGCAGTATTTT. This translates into CATSSQGDTQYF.

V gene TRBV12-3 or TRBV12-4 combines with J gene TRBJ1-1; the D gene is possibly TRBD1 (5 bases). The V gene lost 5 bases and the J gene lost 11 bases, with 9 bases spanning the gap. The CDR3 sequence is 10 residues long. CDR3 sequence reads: CASSRGLAFF. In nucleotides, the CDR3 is TGTGCCAGCAGTAGGGGTCTCGCTTTCTTT.

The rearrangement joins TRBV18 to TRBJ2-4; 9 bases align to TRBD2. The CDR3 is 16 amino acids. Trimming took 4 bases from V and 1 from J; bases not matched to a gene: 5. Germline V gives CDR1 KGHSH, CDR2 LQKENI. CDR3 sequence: CASSLSGGSAKNIQYF. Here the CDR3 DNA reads TGTGCCAGCTCACTTAGCGGGGGCAGTGCCAAAAACATTCAGTACTTC. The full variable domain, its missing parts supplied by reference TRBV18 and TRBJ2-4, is NAGVMQNPRHLVRRRGQEARLRCSPMKGHSHVYWYRQLPEEGLKFMVYLQKENIIDESGMPKERFSAEFPKEGPSILRIQQVVRGDSAAYFCASSLSGGSAKNIQYFGAGTRLSVL.

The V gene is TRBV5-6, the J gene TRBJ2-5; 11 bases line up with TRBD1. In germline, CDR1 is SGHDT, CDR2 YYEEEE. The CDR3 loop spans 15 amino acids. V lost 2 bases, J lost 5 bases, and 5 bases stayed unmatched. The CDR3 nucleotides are TGTGCCAGCAGCTTCGGACAGGGGGCTTGGGAGACCCAGTACTTC. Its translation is CASSFGQGAWETQYF.

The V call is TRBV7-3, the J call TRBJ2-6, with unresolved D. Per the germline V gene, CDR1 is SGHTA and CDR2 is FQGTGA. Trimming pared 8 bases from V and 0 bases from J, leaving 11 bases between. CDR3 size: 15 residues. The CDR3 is CASQFGGSGANVLTF. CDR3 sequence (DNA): TGTGCCAGCCAGTTTGGCGGCTCTGGGGCCAACGTCCTGACTTTC.

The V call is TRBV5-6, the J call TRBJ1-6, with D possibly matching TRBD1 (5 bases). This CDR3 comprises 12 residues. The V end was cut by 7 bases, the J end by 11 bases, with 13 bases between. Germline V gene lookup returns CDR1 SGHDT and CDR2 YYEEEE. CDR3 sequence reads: CASGQGSAPLHF. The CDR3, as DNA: TGTGCCAGCGGCCAGGGCAGTGCACCCCTCCACTTT.

The DNA for the CDR3 is TGTGCCAGCAGTTCAACAGGGTTCCGGGACACTGAAGCTTTCTTT. It yields the protein CASSSTGFRDTEAFF. The chain is built from TRBV6-5 and TRBJ1-1; maybe TRBD1 (6 bases). Germline values: CDR1 MNHEY, CDR2 SVGAGI. The CDR3 extends over 15 amino acids. V was shortened by 4 bases and J by 3 bases, with 15 bases between the two germline ends.

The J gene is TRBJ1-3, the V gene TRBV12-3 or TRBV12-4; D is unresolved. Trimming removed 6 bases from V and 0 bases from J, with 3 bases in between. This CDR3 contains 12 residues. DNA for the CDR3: TGTGCCAGCAGCAACTCTGGAAACACCATATATTTT. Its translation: CASSNSGNTIYF.

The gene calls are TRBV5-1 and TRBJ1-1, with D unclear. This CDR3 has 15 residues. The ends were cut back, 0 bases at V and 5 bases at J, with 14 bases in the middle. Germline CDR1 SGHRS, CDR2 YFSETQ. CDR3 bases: TGCGCCAGCAGCTTGGAGGGAGGAGGGAGGACTGAAGCTTTCTTT. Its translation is CASSLEGGGRTEAFF. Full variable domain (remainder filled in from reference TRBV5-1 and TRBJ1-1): KAGVTQTPRYLIKTRGQQVTLSCSPISGHRSVSWYQQTPGQGLQFLFEYFSETQRNKGNFPGRFSGRQFSNSRSEMNVSTLELGDSALYLCASSLEGGGRTEAFFGQGTRLTVV.

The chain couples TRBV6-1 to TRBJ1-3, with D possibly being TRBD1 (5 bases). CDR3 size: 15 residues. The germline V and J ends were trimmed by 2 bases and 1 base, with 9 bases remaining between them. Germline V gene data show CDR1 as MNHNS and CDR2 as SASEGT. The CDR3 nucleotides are TGTGCCAGCAGTGAATTCCCAGGGTCTGGAAACACCATATATTTT. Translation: CASSEFPGSGNTIYF.

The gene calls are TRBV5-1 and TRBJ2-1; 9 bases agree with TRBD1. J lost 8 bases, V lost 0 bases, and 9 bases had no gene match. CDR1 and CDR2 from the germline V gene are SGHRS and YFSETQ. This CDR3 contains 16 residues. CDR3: CASSLGDRENLDEQFF. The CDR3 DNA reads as TGCGCCAGCAGCTTGGGGGACAGGGAGAATTTGGATGAGCAGTTCTTC.

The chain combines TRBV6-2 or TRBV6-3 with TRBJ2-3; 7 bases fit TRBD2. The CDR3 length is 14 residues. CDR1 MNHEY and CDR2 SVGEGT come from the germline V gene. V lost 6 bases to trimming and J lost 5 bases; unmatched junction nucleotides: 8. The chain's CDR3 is CASSSTSVVDTQYF. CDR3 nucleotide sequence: TGTGCCAGCAGCTCCACTAGCGTGGTAGATACGCAGTATTTT.

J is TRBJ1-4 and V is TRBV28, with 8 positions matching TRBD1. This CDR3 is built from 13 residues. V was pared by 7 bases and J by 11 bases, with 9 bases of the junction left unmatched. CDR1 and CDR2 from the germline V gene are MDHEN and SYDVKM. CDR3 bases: TGTGCCAGCACGGCAGGGGGCGATGGGAAACTGTTTTTT. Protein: CASTAGGDGKLFF. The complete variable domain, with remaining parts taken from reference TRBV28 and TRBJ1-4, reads DVKVTQSSRYLVKRTGEKVFLECVQDMDHENMFWYRQDPGLGLRLIYFSYDVKMKEKGDIPEGYSVSREKKERFSLILESASTNQTSMYLCASTAGGDGKLFFGSGTQLSVL.

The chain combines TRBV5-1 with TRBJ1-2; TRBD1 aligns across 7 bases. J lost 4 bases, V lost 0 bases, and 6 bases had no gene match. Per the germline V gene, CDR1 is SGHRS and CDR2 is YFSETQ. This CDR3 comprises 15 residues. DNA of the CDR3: TGCGCCAGCAGCTTGGAGGGACAGCACGTCTATGGCTACACCTTC. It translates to CASSLEGQHVYGYTF.

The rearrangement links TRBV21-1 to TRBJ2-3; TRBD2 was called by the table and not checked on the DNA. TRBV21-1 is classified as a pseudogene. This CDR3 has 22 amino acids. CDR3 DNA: TGTGCCAGCACCAGACCGCCGAGACACGGACTAGCGGGGGTGGCTGGCACAGATACGCAGTATTTT. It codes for CASTRPPRHGLAGVAGTDTQYF.